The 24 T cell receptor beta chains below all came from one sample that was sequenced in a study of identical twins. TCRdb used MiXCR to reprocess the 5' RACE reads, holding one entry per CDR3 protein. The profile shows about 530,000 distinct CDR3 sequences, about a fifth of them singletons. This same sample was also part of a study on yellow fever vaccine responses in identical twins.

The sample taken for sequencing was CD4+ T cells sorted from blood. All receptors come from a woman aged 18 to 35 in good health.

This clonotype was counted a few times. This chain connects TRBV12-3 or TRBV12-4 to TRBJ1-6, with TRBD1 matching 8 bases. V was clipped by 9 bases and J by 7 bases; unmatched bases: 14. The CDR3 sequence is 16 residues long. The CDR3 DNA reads TGTGCCAGTTACCGCGCGTCAGGGGGCGGAAATTCACCCCTCCACTTT. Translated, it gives CASYRASGGGNSPLHF.

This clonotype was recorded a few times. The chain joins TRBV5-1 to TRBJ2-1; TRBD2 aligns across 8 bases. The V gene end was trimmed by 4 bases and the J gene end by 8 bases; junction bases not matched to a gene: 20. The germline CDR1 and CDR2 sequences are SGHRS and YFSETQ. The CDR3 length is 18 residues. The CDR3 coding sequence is TGCGCCAGCAGCACGGGAGGGCAGGGGACTTACAGGGCCCATGAGCAGTTCTTC. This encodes CASSTGGQGTYRAHEQFF.

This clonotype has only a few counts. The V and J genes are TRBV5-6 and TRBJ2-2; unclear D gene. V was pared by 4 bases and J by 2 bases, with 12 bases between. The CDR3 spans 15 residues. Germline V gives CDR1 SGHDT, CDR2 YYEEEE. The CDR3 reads CASSRVATNTGELFF. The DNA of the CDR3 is TGTGCCAGCAGCCGGGTTGCGACTAACACCGGGGAGCTGTTTTTT.

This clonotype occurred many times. CDR3 amino acids: CSVTGLANEQFF. CDR3 DNA sequence: TGCAGCGTGACAGGGCTGGCCAATGAGCAGTTCTTC. The chain joins TRBV29-1 to TRBJ2-1; 7 bases are shared with TRBD1. Germline CDR1 and CDR2: SQVTM and ANQGSEA. The CDR3 loop spans 12 amino acids. V lost 6 bases and J lost 6; bases outside the gene matches: 5.

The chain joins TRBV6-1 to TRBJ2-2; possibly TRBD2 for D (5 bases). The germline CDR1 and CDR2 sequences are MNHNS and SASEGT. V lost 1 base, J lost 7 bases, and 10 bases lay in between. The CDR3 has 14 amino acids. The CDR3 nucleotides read TGTGCCAGCAGTGAAGTTAGAGGGATCGGGGAGCTGTTTTTT. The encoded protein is CASSEVRGIGELFF.

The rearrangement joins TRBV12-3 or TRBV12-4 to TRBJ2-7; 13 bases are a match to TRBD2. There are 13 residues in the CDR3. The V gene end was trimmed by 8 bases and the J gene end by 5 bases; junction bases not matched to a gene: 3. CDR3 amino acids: CASRTSGSHEQYF. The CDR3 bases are TGTGCCAGCCGGACTAGCGGGAGCCACGAGCAGTACTTC.

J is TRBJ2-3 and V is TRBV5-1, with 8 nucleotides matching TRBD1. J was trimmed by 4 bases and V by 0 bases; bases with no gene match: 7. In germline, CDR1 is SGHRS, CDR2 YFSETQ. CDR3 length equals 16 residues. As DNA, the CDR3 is TGCGCCAGCAGCTTGGCAGGACAGGGTGGTCCAGATACGCAGTATTTT. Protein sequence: CASSLAGQGGPDTQYF.

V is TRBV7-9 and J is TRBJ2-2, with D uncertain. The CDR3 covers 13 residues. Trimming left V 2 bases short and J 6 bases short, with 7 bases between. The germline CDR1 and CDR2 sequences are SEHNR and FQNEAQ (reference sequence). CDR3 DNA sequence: TGTGCCAGCAGCTTATTAGAGGCCGGGGAGCTGTTTTTT. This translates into CASSLLEAGELFF.

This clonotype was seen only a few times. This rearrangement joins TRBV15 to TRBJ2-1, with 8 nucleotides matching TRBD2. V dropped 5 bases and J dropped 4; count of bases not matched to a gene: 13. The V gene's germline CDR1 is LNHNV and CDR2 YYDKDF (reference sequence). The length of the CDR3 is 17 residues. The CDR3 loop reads CATSSFRSSGRYNEQFF. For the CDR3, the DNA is TGTGCCACCAGCTCCTTTAGATCTAGCGGGCGTTACAATGAGCAGTTCTTC.

Here the CDR3 DNA reads TGTGCCAGCAGGGAGACTAGTCTGGGCTCCTACAATGAGCAGTTCTTC. Its protein is CASRETSLGSYNEQFF. The chain has TRBV3-1 and TRBJ2-1, with D possibly TRBD2 on 6 matching bases. This CDR3 region has 16 residues. Germline-derived CDR1 and CDR2 are LGHDT and YNNKEL (reference sequence). V shed 6 bases and J shed 0 bases, with 15 bases lying between them.

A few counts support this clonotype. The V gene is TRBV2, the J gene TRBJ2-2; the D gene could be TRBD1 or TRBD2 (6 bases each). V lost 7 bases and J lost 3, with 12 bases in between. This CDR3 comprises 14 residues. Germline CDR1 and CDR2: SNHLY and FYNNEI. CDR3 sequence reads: CASNGGQDTGELFF. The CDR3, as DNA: TGTGCCAGCAACGGGGGACAAGACACCGGGGAGCTGTTTTTT.

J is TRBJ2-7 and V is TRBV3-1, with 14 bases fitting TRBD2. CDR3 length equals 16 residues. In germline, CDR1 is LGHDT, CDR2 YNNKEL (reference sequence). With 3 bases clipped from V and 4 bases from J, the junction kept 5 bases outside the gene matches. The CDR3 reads CASSQGTSGSTYEQYF. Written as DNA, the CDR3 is TGTGCCAGCAGCCAGGGGACTAGCGGGAGCACATACGAGCAGTACTTC.

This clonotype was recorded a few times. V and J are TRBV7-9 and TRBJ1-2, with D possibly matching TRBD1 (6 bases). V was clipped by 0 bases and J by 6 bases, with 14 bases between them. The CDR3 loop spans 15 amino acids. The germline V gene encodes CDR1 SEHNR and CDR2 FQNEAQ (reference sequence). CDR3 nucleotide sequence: TGTGCCAGCAGCTTAGCGCGAGGGGGTAAGGATGGCTACACCTTC. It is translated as CASSLARGGKDGYTF.

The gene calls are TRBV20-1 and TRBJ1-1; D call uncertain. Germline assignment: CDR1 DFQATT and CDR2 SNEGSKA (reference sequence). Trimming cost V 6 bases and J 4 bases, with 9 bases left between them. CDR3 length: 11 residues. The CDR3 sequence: CSARESTEAFF. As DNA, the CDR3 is TGCAGTGCCCGTGAGAGCACTGAAGCTTTCTTT.

The CDR3 nucleotides are TGCGCCAGCAGTCGGGACAGGGAACCCTGGAGCTCCTACGAGCAGTACTTC. This codes for CASSRDREPWSSYEQYF. V gene TRBV10-2 combines with J gene TRBJ2-7; the match to TRBD1 covers 9 bases. CDR1 WSHSY and CDR2 SAAADI come from the germline V gene. The junction had 11 bases not matched to a gene; V was cut back by 5 bases and J by 0 bases. The CDR3 is 17 amino acids.

The CDR3 bases are TGTGCCAGCTCACCACCGGCAGGGTTCGCCTACAATGAGCAGTTCTTC. Translating gives CASSPPAGFAYNEQFF. This chain links TRBV18 with TRBJ2-1; TRBD1 is a possible D gene (5 bases). Trimming removed 0 bases from V and 2 bases from J, with 11 bases in between. Germline CDR1 and CDR2: KGHSH and LQKENI. This CDR3 comprises 16 residues. The full variable domain, completed using reference TRBV18 and TRBJ2-1, is NAGVMQNPRHLVRRRGQEARLRCSPMKGHSHVYWYRQLPEEGLKFMVYLQKENIIDESGMPKERFSAEFPKEGPSILRIQQVVRGDSAAYFCASSPPAGFAYNEQFFGPGTRLTVL.

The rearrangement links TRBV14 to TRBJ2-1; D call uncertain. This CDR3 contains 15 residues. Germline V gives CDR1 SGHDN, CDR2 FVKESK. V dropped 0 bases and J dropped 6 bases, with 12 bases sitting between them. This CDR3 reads CASSQENYDRNEQFF. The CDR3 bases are TGTGCCAGCAGCCAAGAAAATTACGACCGCAATGAGCAGTTCTTC.

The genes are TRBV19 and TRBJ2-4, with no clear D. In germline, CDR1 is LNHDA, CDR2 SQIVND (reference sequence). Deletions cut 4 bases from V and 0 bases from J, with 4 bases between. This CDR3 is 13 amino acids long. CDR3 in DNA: TGTGCCAGTAGTAAACTAGCCAAAAACATTCAGTACTTC. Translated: CASSKLAKNIQYF.

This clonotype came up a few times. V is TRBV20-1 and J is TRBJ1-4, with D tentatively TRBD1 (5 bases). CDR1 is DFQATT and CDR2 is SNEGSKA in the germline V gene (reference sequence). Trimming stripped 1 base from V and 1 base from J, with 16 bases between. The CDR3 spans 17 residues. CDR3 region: CSARGPSRTRTNEKLFF. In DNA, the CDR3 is TGCAGTGCTAGAGGCCCCTCTAGGACAAGAACTAATGAAAAACTGTTTTTT.

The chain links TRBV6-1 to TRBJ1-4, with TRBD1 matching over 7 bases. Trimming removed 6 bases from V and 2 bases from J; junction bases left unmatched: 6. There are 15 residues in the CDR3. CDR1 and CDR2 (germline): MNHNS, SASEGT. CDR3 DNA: TGTGCCAGCAGACCCGAGACAGGGACTAATGAAAAACTGTTTTTT. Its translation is CASRPETGTNEKLFF.

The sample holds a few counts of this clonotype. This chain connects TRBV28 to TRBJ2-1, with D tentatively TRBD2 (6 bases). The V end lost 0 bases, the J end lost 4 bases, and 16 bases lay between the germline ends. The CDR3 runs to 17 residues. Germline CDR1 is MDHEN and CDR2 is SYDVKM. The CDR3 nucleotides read TGTGCCAGCAGTTTATGGGATAGCGGAGACTCTTACAATGAGCAGTTCTTC. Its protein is CASSLWDSGDSYNEQFF.

The CDR3 loop reads CASKASTDTQYF. As DNA, the CDR3 is TGTGCCAGCAAGGCTAGCACAGATACGCAGTATTTT. This chain joins TRBV12-3 or TRBV12-4 and TRBJ2-3; no definite D call. This CDR3 has 12 amino acids. V gave up 7 bases and J gave up 0 bases, with 5 bases separating them.

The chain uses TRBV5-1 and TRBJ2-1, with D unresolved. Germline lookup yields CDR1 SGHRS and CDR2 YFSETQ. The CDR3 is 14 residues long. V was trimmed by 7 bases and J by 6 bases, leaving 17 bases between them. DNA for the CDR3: TGCGCCAGCTACGAAGGTGTGGGCCCCAATGAGCAGTTCTTC. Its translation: CASYEGVGPNEQFF.

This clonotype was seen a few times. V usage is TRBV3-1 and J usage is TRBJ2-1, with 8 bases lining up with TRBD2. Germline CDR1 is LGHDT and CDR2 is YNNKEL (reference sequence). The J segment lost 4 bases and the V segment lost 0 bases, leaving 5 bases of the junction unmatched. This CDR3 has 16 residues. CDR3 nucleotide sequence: TGTGCCAGCAGCCAAGACCCCAGCGGGGGATACAATGAGCAGTTCTTC. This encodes CASSQDPSGGYNEQFF.